This TCR beta chain is drawn from a study of response to subunit inactivated influenza vaccine. Study-level findings and limits: The authors suggested that few new T cells are recruited per seasonal influenza vaccination.

Comment on this clonotype: Its antigen is still unknown.

Germline CDR1 reads SSHAT; CDR2 reads FNYEAQ (reference sequence). V dropped 2 bases and J dropped 4 bases, with 9 bases sitting between them. This CDR3 is 13 amino acids long. TCRdb re-called the RT-PCR reads through MiXCR, storing one row per CDR3 protein. The sample carries about 520,000 distinct CDR3 sequences, around 7.7% recorded once. The TCR was taken from a man between 50 and 69 years old who received an inactivated influenza vaccine. This chain links TRBV7-7 with TRBJ2-7; no clear D. This specimen consisted of PBMCs from blood, obtained less than 30 months after vaccination. The CDR3 DNA sequence: TGTGCCAGCAGCTTATGGGTGGGGTACGAGCAGTACTTC. Amino acid sequence: CASSLWVGYEQYF.